The 3 T cell receptor beta chains below were found in one sample sequenced in a study of T cell responses to AZD1222 COVID-19 vaccine. Generated by immunoSEQ multiplex PCR, the TCRdb table keeps only in-frame clones and is missing some. The sample has 90,000 or so clones, approximately 89% seen once. This sample comprised peripheral blood, obtained on day 0 of AZD1222 vaccination. The receptor set was obtained from an adult in good health.

The chain joins TRBV5-4 to TRBJ2-7; weak D call: TRBD1 (6 bases). The V and J ends lost 4 bases and 0 bases respectively, with 11 bases between them. The CDR3 is 14 amino acids. Germline CDR1 reads SGHNT; CDR2 reads YYREEE (reference sequence). The DNA for the CDR3 is TGTGCCAGCAGCAAAGAACAGGGCTCCTACGAGCAGTACTTC. Amino acids: CASSKEQGSYEQYF.

This rearrangement joins TRBV20-1 to TRBJ2-7, with D uncertain. This CDR3 has 11 amino acids. Germline loops: CDR1 DFQATT, CDR2 SNEGSKA (reference sequence). With 6 bases removed from V and 3 bases from J, the gap between germline ends came to 9 bases. CDR3 nucleotides: TGCAGTGCAACGGACGTCTACGAGCAGTACTTC. Translated, it gives CSATDVYEQYF.

This sequence joins TRBV7-9 and TRBJ2-1; D not resolved. CDR1 and CDR2 (germline): SEHNR, FQNEAQ (reference sequence). V lost 5 bases, J lost 9 bases, and 8 bases lay in between. The CDR3 contains 11 residues. The CDR3 DNA reads TGTGCCAGCAGCCTCTCACCTGAGCAGTTCTTC. Translating it yields CASSLSPEQFF.